This T cell receptor beta chain derives from a study of OX40 agonist ivuxolimab in advanced cancers. General notes on the study: Ivuxolimab, which targeted the costimulatory receptor OX40 (CD134), was an agonistic, fully human IgG2 monoclonal antibody. Prior anti-PD-1, anti-PD-L1 or anti-CTLA-4 therapy was permitted, and checkpoint inhibitors had been received by about 36% of dose-escalation patients. In the dose-escalation cohort, around four fifths of patients were male, and the mean age was approximately 55 years, with a range of about 23 to 90. Partial responses were achieved by three dose-escalation patients, of whom one had hepatocellular carcinoma and two had cutaneous melanoma. Peripheral TCRbeta sequencing was intended to test whether TCR sequence diversity was altered and clonal T-cell expansion was caused by ivuxolimab. Among the approximately 50 dose-escalation patients, approximately 20 had hepatocellular carcinoma, roughly 15 melanoma, 9 renal cell carcinoma and 9 head and neck cancer. Intravenous ivuxolimab was administered to patients every 2 weeks at six dose levels: 0.01, 0.1, 0.3, 1.5, 3 and 10 mg/kg. The paper covers the monotherapy dose-escalation part of the phase I ivuxolimab trial, which included N ≈ 57 patients.

For CDR1 and CDR2, the germline V gene lists SGDLS and YYNGEE. The cysteine opens and the phenylalanine closes a CDR3 of 17 amino acids. Just the 51-base CDR3 DNA is kept, in frame starting at base 1. V has 4 bases trimmed and J has 0 bases trimmed; junction bases matching no gene number 8. To sequence the TCRbeta CDR3 region, genomic DNA was isolated from the sorted cells. The immunoSEQ Assay was used to sequence the TCRbeta CDR3 regions. The immuneACCESS repertoire file appears here via TCRdb, limited to in-frame rearrangements. These files lack a portion of the clones; in checked studies, under half of the deficit traces to unresolved V genes, and the cause of the others is not known. The sample table shows 95,000 or so clones, and around 85% are seen once. 3% to 4% of the sample lies in the top ten. Worth noting for this clone: What this receptor recognizes is not known. One base away there is no much larger clone; base qualities are not given.

Patients with autoimmune disease history or receiving systemic immunosuppression were excluded from the trial. Peripheral blood for TCR sequencing was collected from all dose cohorts at baseline, on cycle 4 day 1, and on cycle 7 day 1. Samples were obtained from an open-label, multicenter, first-in-human phase I dose-escalation trial of ivuxolimab. Adults with locally advanced or metastatic melanoma, renal cell, hepatocellular, or head and neck squamous cell carcinoma were enrolled in the trial. Before TCR sequencing, CD4+ T cells and CD8+ T cells from peripheral blood were sorted into separate populations. What the research found in general, with its limitations: In partial responders in the 0.1-3.0 mg/kg groups, normalized peripheral clonal expansion was found to be among the lowest, especially among CD8+ T cells. At doses of 0.1 to 3.0 mg/kg, clonal expansion of both CD4+ and CD8+ T cells in blood was seen between baseline and week 6. After ivuxolimab, expanded clones were on average more numerous among CD8+ T cells than among CD4+ T cells. Low levels of normalized T-cell clonal expansion were also shown by some nonresponding patients. The antigen specificity of the clonally expanded peripheral T cells was not determined.

This receptor was taken from an adult with an advanced solid tumor such as melanoma, head and neck, liver or kidney cancer. Source: CD4+ or CD8+ T cells sorted from blood, taken in a trial of the OX40 agonist ivuxolimab. The chain employs TRBV9 and TRBJ2-3, with TRBD2 identical over 10 junction bases. This receptor has the CDR3 CASSNTLLAGSTDTQYF. At the DNA level, the sequence is TGTGCCAGCAGCAACACCCTACTAGCGGGAAGCACAGATACGCAGTATTTT.